Here is one TCR beta chain with its context. These data belong to a study of T cell changes during pregnancy in multiple sclerosis. Repertoires were generated with immunoSEQ multiplex PCR, while TCRdb's copy carries only in-frame clones and drops some. This table holds roughly 50,000 clones, around 94% found once. V was cut by 1 base and J by 5 bases, with 8 bases left in between. The CDR3 is made up of 13 amino acids. Germline loops: CDR1 LNHDA, CDR2 SQIVND (reference sequence). The chain employs TRBV19 and TRBJ2-5; D is uncertain. Source: CD4+ T cells from peripheral blood mononuclear cells, taken in the third trimester of pregnancy. The TCR was taken from a female donor with multiple sclerosis, enrolled in a pregnancy study. The CDR3 DNA sequence: TGTGCCAGTAGTATAGGTCAATTCGAGACCCAGTACTTC. Translated, it gives CASSIGQFETQYF.